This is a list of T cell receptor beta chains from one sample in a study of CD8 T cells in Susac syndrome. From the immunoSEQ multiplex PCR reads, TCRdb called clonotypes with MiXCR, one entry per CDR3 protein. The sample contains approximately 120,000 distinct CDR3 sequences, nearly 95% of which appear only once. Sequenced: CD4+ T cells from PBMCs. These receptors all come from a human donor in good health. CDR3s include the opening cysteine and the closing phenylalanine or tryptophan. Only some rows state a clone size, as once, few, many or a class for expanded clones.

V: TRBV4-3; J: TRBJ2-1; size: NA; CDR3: CASSQVSGGNEQFF
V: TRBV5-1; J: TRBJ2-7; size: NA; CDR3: CASSSGGEGEQYF
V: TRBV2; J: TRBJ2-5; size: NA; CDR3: CASSGNSGREETQYF
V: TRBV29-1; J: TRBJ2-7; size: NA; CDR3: CSVGAGVGEQYF
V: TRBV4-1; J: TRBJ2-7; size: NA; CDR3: CASSRLQGAAYEQYF
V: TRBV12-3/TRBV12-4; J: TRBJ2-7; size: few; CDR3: CASSPGQAYEQYF
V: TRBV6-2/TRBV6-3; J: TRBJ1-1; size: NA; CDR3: CASSYQDTEAFF
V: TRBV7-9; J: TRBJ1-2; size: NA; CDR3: CASSFPGFYGYTF
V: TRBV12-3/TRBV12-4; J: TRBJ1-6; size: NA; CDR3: CASSLTGGIDSPLHF
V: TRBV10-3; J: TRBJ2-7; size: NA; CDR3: CAISERVTGSITGYEQYF
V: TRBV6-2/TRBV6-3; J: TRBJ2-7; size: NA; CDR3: CASRTRPGQPNYEQYF
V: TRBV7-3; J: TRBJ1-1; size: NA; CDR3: CASRSGGRTEAFF
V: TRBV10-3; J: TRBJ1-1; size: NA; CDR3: CAISGSAGRDTEAFF
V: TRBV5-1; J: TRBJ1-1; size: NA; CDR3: CASSLVLETEAFF
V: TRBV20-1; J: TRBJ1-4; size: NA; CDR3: CSAIYQTGAKTNEKLFF
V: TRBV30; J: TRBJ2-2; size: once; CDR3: CAWSRGFDTGELFF
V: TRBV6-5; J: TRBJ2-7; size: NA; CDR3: CASKRTSGGEQYF
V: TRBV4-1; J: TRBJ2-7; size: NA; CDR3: CASSQDGSGGDEQYF
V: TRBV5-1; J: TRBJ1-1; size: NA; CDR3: CASSLSGVEAEAFF
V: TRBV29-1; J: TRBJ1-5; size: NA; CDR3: CSVSPTGASDQPQHF